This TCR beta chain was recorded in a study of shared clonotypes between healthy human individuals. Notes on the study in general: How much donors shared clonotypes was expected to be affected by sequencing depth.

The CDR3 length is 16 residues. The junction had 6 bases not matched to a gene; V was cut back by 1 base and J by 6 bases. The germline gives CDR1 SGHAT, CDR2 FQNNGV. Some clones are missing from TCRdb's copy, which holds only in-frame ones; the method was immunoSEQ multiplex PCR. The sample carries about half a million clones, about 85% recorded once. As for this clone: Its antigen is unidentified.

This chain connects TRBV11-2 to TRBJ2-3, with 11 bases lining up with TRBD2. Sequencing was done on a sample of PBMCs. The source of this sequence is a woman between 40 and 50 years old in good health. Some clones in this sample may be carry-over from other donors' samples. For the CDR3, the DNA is TGTGCCAGCAGCTTAGTATTGGCTAGCGGGAGGGATACGCAGTATTTT. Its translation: CASSLVLASGRDTQYF. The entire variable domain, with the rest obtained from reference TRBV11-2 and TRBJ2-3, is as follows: EAGVAQSPRYKIIEKRQSVAFWCNPISGHATLYWYQQILGQGPKLLIQFQNNGVVDDSQLPKDRFSAERLKGVDSTLKIQPAKLEDSAVYLCASSLVLASGRDTQYFGPGTRLTVL.